The source of this T cell receptor (beta chain) is a study of OX40 agonist ivuxolimab in advanced cancers. Study-wide background: Dose-escalation subjects each had hepatocellular carcinoma, melanoma, renal cell or head and neck cancer.

Regarding the study as a whole: Certain nonresponding patients likewise had low normalized T-cell clonal expansion.

The CDR3 sequence is 16 residues long. Trimming removed 4 bases at V and 8 bases at J, with 23 bases between. The V gene's germline CDR1 is MDHEN and CDR2 SYDVKM. This clone was found once. The antigen is unknown. TCRdb keeps only in-frame clones here, not all; method: immunoSEQ multiplex PCR. The sample includes 77,000 or so clones, nearly 90% of them seen just once. This TCR derives from an adult with an advanced solid tumor such as melanoma, head and neck, liver or kidney cancer. The chain employs TRBV28 and TRBJ1-1; a possible D gene is TRBD1 (6 bases). The specimen comprised CD4+ or CD8+ T cells sorted from blood, sampled in a trial of the OX40 agonist ivuxolimab. In DNA, the CDR3 is TGTGCCAGCAGTTCCGGGGGGGCTAATCTGGGATTAGAAGCTTTCTTT. Translating gives CASSSGGANLGLEAFF.